This TCR beta chain is drawn from a study of blood T cell repertoires in COVID-19. Study-wide context: From T cells, B-cell-depleted T cells, or PBMCs came the material, which was cDNA or gDNA.

Study processing details: Scientists estimated how many nucleated cells there were by amplifying reference gene primers. Sequencing was performed with immunoSEQ multiplex PCR; in TCRdb, only in-frame clones are kept and a portion is missing. The DNA was the basis for D and trimming; V, J and clone size are from that table. The table lists about 490,000 clones, 70% to 90% of them singletons. Sequenced material: peripheral blood. This TCR derives from a human donor in a cohort sampled during active COVID-19.

In nucleotides, the CDR3 is TGTGCCTGGAGTACCCTTAGCCTCCCAAGGGGTCCGTTCTTC. This gives the protein CAWSTLSLPRGPFF. This chain joins TRBV30 and TRBJ2-1; perhaps TRBD1 as D (5 bases). Between the trimmed V and J ends, which lost 2 bases and 15 bases, there was a span of 23 bases. CDR1 GTSNPN and CDR2 SVGIG come from the germline V gene (reference sequence). CDR3 length: 14 residues.